The 27 T cell receptor beta chains below come from one sample, sequenced in a study of control samples from healthy donors and cancer patients. The data were produced by immunoSEQ multiplex PCR, yet TCRdb's version contains in-frame clones alone and is incomplete. Found here are some 150,000 clones, around 93% of them singletons; the top ten hold over 3.5%. The material sequenced was blood. The receptors originated from an older woman in good health.

This clone was recorded once. The chain links TRBV19 to TRBJ1-6; D is unresolved. V lost 9 bases to trimming and J lost 0 bases, with 21 bases between them. Germline values: CDR1 LNHDA, CDR2 SQIVND (reference sequence). The CDR3 length is 18 residues. In DNA form, the CDR3 reads TGTGCCAGCCGGACTGCGACTTCGATAAGCTCCTATAATTCACCCCTCCACTTT. Its translation: CASRTATSISSYNSPLHF.

The rearrangement joins TRBV12-5 to TRBJ2-5; no clear D. Trimming took off 5 bases at V and 4 bases at J, with 5 bases between the two ends. Germline CDR1 and CDR2: LGHNT and FRNRAP. This CDR3 has 11 residues. DNA of the CDR3: TGTGCTAGTGGTGCAATAGAGACCCAGTACTTC. It translates to CASGAIETQYF.

The gene calls are TRBV19 and TRBJ2-1; 9 bases align to TRBD2. The junction had 20 bases not matched to a gene; V was cut back by 6 bases and J by 8 bases. The V gene's germline CDR1 is LNHDA and CDR2 SQIVND (reference sequence). This CDR3 comprises 18 residues. The CDR3 sequence: CASRSAGGPEGHIDEQFF. In DNA, the CDR3 is TGTGCCAGTAGATCGGCGGGGGGGCCGGAGGGGCATATAGATGAGCAGTTCTTC.

This clone came up once. This chain uses TRBV14 with TRBJ2-5; D is unresolved. Looked up from germline, CDR1 is SGHDN and CDR2 is FVKESK. CDR3 length equals 13 residues. Trimming took off 5 bases at V and 5 bases at J, with 12 bases between the two ends. The CDR3 DNA sequence: TGTGCCAGCAGCTGGTGGGGATCGGAGACCCAGTACTTC. This gives the protein CASSWWGSETQYF.

The CDR3 loop is CASSQAGLEGIVYGYTF. In DNA, the CDR3 is TGCGCCAGCAGCCAAGCCGGATTAGAGGGAATAGTCTATGGCTACACCTTC. The chain employs TRBV4-3 and TRBJ1-2; D not resolved. The CDR3 loop spans 17 amino acids. In germline, CDR1 is LGHNA, CDR2 YSLEER. Trimming removed 1 base at V and 4 bases at J, with 19 bases between.

The chain has TRBV5-1 and TRBJ2-7; 9 bases map to TRBD1. Germline V gives CDR1 SGHRS, CDR2 YFSETQ. The CDR3 runs 15 residues. Trimming removed 0 bases from V and 4 bases from J; junction bases left unmatched: 5. CDR3 loop: CASSLAGQGFYEQYF. The CDR3 bases are TGCGCCAGCAGCTTGGCGGGACAGGGTTTTTACGAGCAGTACTTC.

This clone came up once. CDR3 in DNA: TGTGCCAGTAGTCCCCGTTGGATGAATAATGAAAAACTGTTTTTT. Translated: CASSPRWMNNEKLFF. The chain combines TRBV19 with TRBJ1-4; D gene uncertain. This CDR3 contains 15 residues. Germline V CDR1 and CDR2: LNHDA, SQIVND (reference sequence). Trimming removed 5 bases at V and 4 bases at J, with 14 bases between.

With respect to this clone: The sample has other DNA sequences that encode this CDR3 too. The CDR3 sequence is CASSLVTSSYNEQFF. DNA of the CDR3: TGCGCCAGCAGCTTGGTCACGAGCTCCTACAATGAGCAGTTCTTC. The J gene is TRBJ2-1, the V gene TRBV5-1, with D uncertain. CDR3 length: 15 residues. V was pared by 0 bases and J by 0 bases, with 7 bases between. Germline V lookup: CDR1 SGHRS, CDR2 YFSETQ.

Comment on this clone: Different DNA sequences within this sample yield the same CDR3. This chain connects TRBV4-3 to TRBJ2-2, with TRBD2 as a possible D gene (7 bases). The CDR3 length is 16 residues. Trimming took 1 base from V and 6 from J, leaving 15 bases between them. CDR1 is LGHNA and CDR2 is YSLEER in the germline V gene. CDR3 nucleotides: TGCGCCAGCAGCCAAGTTGGGGGGGCTGGGGCCGGGGAGCTGTTTTTT. Residues: CASSQVGGAGAGELFF.

The chain recombines TRBV11-2 with TRBJ1-5; D gene ambiguous. CDR3 size: 14 residues. The germline gives CDR1 SGHAT, CDR2 FQNNGV. V gave up 6 bases and J gave up 6 bases, with 15 bases separating them. CDR3 residues: CASSKGPEGQPQHF. For the CDR3, the DNA is TGTGCCAGCAGTAAAGGCCCCGAGGGTCAGCCCCAGCATTTT. The whole variable domain, filled in from reference TRBV11-2 and TRBJ1-5, reads EAGVAQSPRYKIIEKRQSVAFWCNPISGHATLYWYQQILGQGPKLLIQFQNNGVVDDSQLPKDRFSAERLKGVDSTLKIQPAKLEDSAVYLCASSKGPEGQPQHFGDGTRLSIL.

This clone appeared a single time. The chain carries TRBV12-3 or TRBV12-4 and TRBJ1-2; 8 bases fit TRBD1. With 1 base clipped from V and 8 bases from J, the junction kept 3 bases outside the gene matches. The CDR3 consists of 13 residues. For the CDR3, the DNA is TGTGCCAGCAGTTTAGGACAGGGGCACGGCTACACCTTC. Protein sequence: CASSLGQGHGYTF.

Here the CDR3 DNA reads TGTGCCAGTAGTCCGTTAGGGTCCTTGAACACTGAAGCTTTCTTT. As protein: CASSPLGSLNTEAFF. The rearrangement uses TRBV19 and TRBJ1-1; D is unclear. The CDR3 covers 15 residues. Trimming left V 5 bases short and J 0 bases short, with 13 bases between. Germline V CDR1 and CDR2: LNHDA, SQIVND (reference sequence).

The rearrangement joins TRBV5-4 to TRBJ1-1, with a possible D match to TRBD1 (5 bases). The CDR3 covers 13 residues. Looked up from germline, CDR1 is SGHNT and CDR2 is YYREEE (reference sequence). Trimming removed 2 bases from V and 2 bases from J, with 7 bases in between. CDR3 bases: TGTGCCAGCAGCTTTCAGGGCAACACTGAAGCTTTCTTT. The encoded protein is CASSFQGNTEAFF.

This clone came up a few times. The chain joins TRBV4-1 to TRBJ2-7; D is unclear. The germline V gene has CDR1 MGHRA and CDR2 YSYEKL. V lost 2 bases and J 2 bases, leaving 10 bases between the germline ends. The CDR3 sequence is 14 residues long. Written as DNA, the CDR3 is TGCGCCAGCAGCCAAATCATGCAACCCTACGAGCAGTACTTC. It encodes CASSQIMQPYEQYF.

This clone has only one observation. The chain has TRBV30 and TRBJ1-2; TRBD1 agrees at 8 bases. This CDR3 comprises 15 residues. Trimming cost V 0 bases and J 4 bases; bases outside gene matches: 7. Germline V gene sequence: CDR1 GTSNPN, CDR2 SVGIG (reference sequence). CDR3 DNA sequence: TGTGCCTGGAGTGTAAAAGGGGGGACAGGCTATGGCTACACCTTC. Translating it yields CAWSVKGGTGYGYTF. Full variable domain (outside the CDR3, taken from reference TRBV30 and TRBJ1-2): SQTIHQWPATLVQPVGSPLSLECTVEGTSNPNLYWYRQAAGRGLQLLFYSVGIGQISSEVPQNLSASRPQDRQFILSSKKLLLSDSGFYLCAWSVKGGTGYGYTFGSGTRLTVV.

The V gene is TRBV7-2, the J gene TRBJ2-2; the match to TRBD2 covers 10 bases. Germline lookup yields CDR1 SGHTA and CDR2 FQGNSA. The CDR3 contains 15 residues. V dropped 4 bases and J dropped 6; count of bases not matched to a gene: 5. CDR3 coding DNA: TGTGCCAGCAGCTCATTTAGCGGGGGGCCCGGGGAGCTGTTTTTT. This gives the protein CASSSFSGGPGELFF.

The V gene is TRBV9, the J gene TRBJ2-5, with D perhaps TRBD2 (6 bases). The CDR3 has 15 amino acids. Germline assignment: CDR1 SGDLS and CDR2 YYNGEE. V was trimmed by 3 bases and J by 2 bases, leaving 14 bases between them. The CDR3 nucleotides are TGTGCCAGCAGCGCCGAAAATGGAGGGCAAGAGACCCAGTACTTC. Translated, it gives CASSAENGGQETQYF. The full variable domain, in which reference TRBV9 and TRBJ2-5 provide the parts outside the CDR3, is DSGVTQTPKHLITATGQRVTLRCSPRSGDLSVYWYQQSLDQGLQFLIQYYNGEERAKGNILERFSAQQFPDLHSELNLSSLELGDSALYFCASSAENGGQETQYFGPGTRLLVL.

The chain uses TRBV11-2 and TRBJ1-6; D ambiguous. V dropped 1 base and J dropped 0 bases, with 7 bases sitting between them. The CDR3 is 16 residues long. The germline CDR1 and CDR2 sequences are SGHAT and FQNNGV. The CDR3 DNA reads TGTGCCAGCAGCTTAGCCAGGAGCTCCTATAATTCACCCCTCCACTTT. It specifies CASSLARSSYNSPLHF.

In this sample, this clone turned up once. The chain joins TRBV20-1 to TRBJ1-5; a weak D match, TRBD1 (5 bases). V was trimmed by 3 bases and J by 0 bases, leaving 12 bases between them. This CDR3 region has 15 residues. Germline V lookup: CDR1 DFQATT, CDR2 SNEGSKA (reference sequence). In DNA, the CDR3 is TGCAGTGCTAGTAAGTTAGGGGTTAGCAATCAGCCCCAGCATTTT. Protein: CSASKLGVSNQPQHF.

The V and J genes are TRBV5-1 and TRBJ1-6; 7 positions match TRBD1. The germline gives CDR1 SGHRS, CDR2 YFSETQ. Unmatched junction bases numbered 15, after V lost 3 bases and J lost 9 bases. The CDR3 extends over 17 amino acids. DNA of the CDR3: TGCGCCAGCAGCTCTAAAACAGGGGCAGGGCCGACTTCACCCCTCCACTTT. Its translation is CASSSKTGAGPTSPLHF.

The chain's CDR3 is CASSSTSGGPSDDEQYF. The CDR3 nucleotides read TGTGCCAGCAGCTCTACTAGCGGGGGGCCCTCAGACGACGAGCAGTACTTC. This chain uses TRBV11-2 with TRBJ2-7, with 12 positions matching TRBD2. Germline lookup yields CDR1 SGHAT and CDR2 FQNNGV. With V trimmed by 4 bases and J by 5 bases, 12 bases remained unmatched. The CDR3 runs to 17 residues.

This clone was recorded only once. The CDR3: CASSPQGEVNIQYF. As DNA, the CDR3 is TGTGCCAGCTCACCACAGGGGGAGGTAAACATTCAGTACTTC. V is TRBV18 and J is TRBJ2-4; the D call may be TRBD1 or TRBD2 (6 bases each). V was trimmed by 1 base and J by 6 bases, leaving 10 bases between them. This CDR3 is 14 amino acids long. Germline V gives CDR1 KGHSH, CDR2 LQKENI.

V gene TRBV28 combines with J gene TRBJ1-4, with D unresolved. Trimming removed 5 bases from V and 0 bases from J, with 16 bases in between. Germline CDR1 MDHEN, CDR2 SYDVKM. This CDR3 has 17 amino acids. CDR3 nucleotides: TGTGCCAGCAGTCTTCGTCGGCCGCTCCCAACTAATGAAAAACTGTTTTTT. Its translation: CASSLRRPLPTNEKLFF.

The chain carries TRBV5-6 and TRBJ2-5, with D possibly being TRBD2 (7 bases). The germline V and J ends were trimmed by 3 bases and 5 bases, with 23 bases remaining between them. Germline assignment: CDR1 SGHDT and CDR2 YYEEEE. This CDR3 contains 17 residues. The CDR3 loop is CASSSGLRDKKGETQYF. The CDR3 nucleotides read TGTGCCAGCAGCTCGGGACTACGGGACAAAAAAGGGGAGACCCAGTACTTC.

As for this clone: The identical CDR3 is also encoded by other nucleotide sequences in the sample. The rearrangement joins TRBV18 to TRBJ1-1; D not certain. V gave up 0 bases and J gave up 1 base, with 3 bases separating them. The germline gives CDR1 KGHSH, CDR2 LQKENI. The length of the CDR3 is 13 residues. The CDR3 sequence: CASSPPGNTEAFF. The CDR3 coding sequence is TGTGCCAGCTCACCACCGGGGAACACTGAAGCTTTCTTT.

The CDR3 here is CASSLHPVSNTGELFF. As DNA, the CDR3 is TGCGCCAGCAGCCTCCATCCCGTGTCGAACACCGGGGAGCTGTTTTTT. The chain has TRBV5-1 and TRBJ2-2; D is unresolved. The V gene lost 4 bases and the J gene lost 0 bases, with 13 bases spanning the gap. Germline lookup yields CDR1 SGHRS and CDR2 YFSETQ. The CDR3 is 16 amino acids.

This chain joins TRBV4-3 and TRBJ1-1; no firm D call. Germline values: CDR1 LGHNA, CDR2 YSLEER. The CDR3 extends over 15 amino acids. Trimming left V 1 base short and J 0 bases short, with 9 bases between. The chain's CDR3 is CASSQGRSMNTEAFF. CDR3 DNA sequence: TGCGCCAGCAGCCAAGGGAGGAGCATGAACACTGAAGCTTTCTTT.